A selection of T cell receptor beta chains follows, all from one sample in a study of blood T cell repertoires in COVID-19. Data came from immunoSEQ multiplex PCR; TCRdb stores just in-frame clones and leaves some out. The data contain about 120,000 clones, 70% to 90% of them singletons. Sequenced sample: peripheral blood. Receptors originate from a man aged 50 to 59 with acute or convalescent COVID-19. The CDR3 runs from the conserved cysteine through the conserved F or W. Fields, in order: V gene, clone size, CDR3 length, D gene, J gene, CDR3 DNA, CDR3 protein. A D gene is named only where the DNA matches it firmly. A row's size may be missing; if present it is once, few, many or a size class.

>TRBV5-1|once|14|.|TRBJ1-1
TGCGCCAGCAGCTTCGAACAGCTGAACACTGAAGCTTTCTTT
CASSFEQLNTEAFF
>TRBV19|.|17|.|TRBJ2-2
TGTGCCAGTAGTATGCCCGGGTTCCGCGCGAACACCGGGGAGCTGTTTTTT
CASSMPGFRANTGELFF
>TRBV7-2|.|14|TRBD1|TRBJ2-7
TGTGCCAGCAGCTTAGCGGGACAGTCCCGTGAGCAGTACTTC
CASSLAGQSREQYF
>TRBV12-3/TRBV12-4|.|13|.|TRBJ1-2
TGTGCCAGCAGGAGAGGGAGCGGGTATGGCTACACCTTC
CASRRGSGYGYTF
>TRBV24-1|once|17|TRBD2|TRBJ2-1
TGTGCCACCAGTGATTCCCGCACTAGCGGGTTGTTCAATGAGCAGTTCTTC
CATSDSRTSGLFNEQFF
>TRBV3-1/TRBV3-2|once|14|.|TRBJ2-2
TGTGCCAGCAACTCAGGGAATCTGGCCGGGGAGCTGTTTTTT
CASNSGNLAGELFF
>TRBV5-8|.|16|TRBD1|TRBJ1-5
TGTGCCAGCAGCTTAAACAGGGGTATGAGCAATCAGCCCCAGCATTTT
CASSLNRGMSNQPQHF
>TRBV10-1|.|12|.|TRBJ1-3
TGCGCCAGCACCTTTGATAACCTACGAAGATATTTT
CASTFDNLRRYF
>TRBV27|.|15|.|TRBJ2-7
TGTGCCAGCAGTTTAGCCGGTGGTCCTTCCTACGAGCAGTACTTC
CASSLAGGPSYEQYF
>TRBV9|.|14|TRBD1|TRBJ1-2
TGTGCCAGCAGCGAGGGACAGTCGTTCTATGGCTACACCTTC
CASSEGQSFYGYTF
>TRBV9|few|16|TRBD2|TRBJ2-5
TGTGCCAGCAGCACCGGACTAGCGGGGTTCCAAGAGACCCAGTACTTC
CASSTGLAGFQETQYF
>TRBV7-2|.|16|.|TRBJ1-6
TGTGCCAGCAGCTTAGCGAGAACAGGGACAAATTCACCCCTCCACTTT
CASSLARTGTNSPLHF
>TRBV27|.|16|.|TRBJ1-5
TGTGCCAGCAGTTTACTGGGGGCGCAGGGCAATCAGCCCCAGCATTTT
CASSLLGAQGNQPQHF
>TRBV5-8|.|12|.|TRBJ2-7
TGTGCCAGCGGCCTCTCCTCCTACGAGCAGTACTTC
CASGLSSYEQYF
>TRBV11-3|few|12|.|TRBJ1-2
TGTGCCAGCAGCAATACGGACTATGGCTACACCTTC
CASSNTDYGYTF
>TRBV27|.|15|.|TRBJ1-6
TGTGCCAGCAGTTTAGGAGGGGACCTCAGGGCACCCCTCCACTTT
CASSLGGDLRAPLHF
>TRBV5-5|.|14|.|TRBJ1-5
TGTGCCAGCAGCTTAGGGACATCGAATCAGCCCCAGCATTTT
CASSLGTSNQPQHF
>TRBV19|.|15|TRBD2|TRBJ2-7
TGTGCCAGTAGCCTACTAGCGGACAGCTCCTACGAGCAGTACTTC
CASSLLADSSYEQYF
>TRBV6-2/TRBV6-3|.|14|.|TRBJ2-5
TGTGCCAGCAGTTACCAAGCGGGTAGGGAGACCCAGTACTTC
CASSYQAGRETQYF
>TRBV27|.|17|TRBD1|TRBJ1-6
TGTGCCAGCAGTTTATCGGGCAGGGGGGCCTATAATTCACCCCTCCACTTT
CASSLSGRGAYNSPLHF
>TRBV6-2/TRBV6-3|.|16|.|TRBJ2-3
TGTGCCAGCAGTTACTGGGGCAGCGGGAGCACAGATACGCAGTATTTT
CASSYWGSGSTDTQYF
>TRBV13|.|12|.|TRBJ1-3
TGTGCCAGCAGCGAGCAACAGGGCTCCCCTCGCTTT
CASSEQQGSPRF
>TRBV7-2|.|15|TRBD1|TRBJ1-4
TGTGCCAGCAGCTCCCAGGGGGGAACTAATGAAAAACTGTTTTTT
CASSSQGGTNEKLFF
>TRBV20-1|once|11|.|TRBJ1-1
TGCAGTGCATTGGGCGCGCTTGAAGCTTTCTTT
CSALGALEAFF
>TRBV5-1|.|13|.|TRBJ2-7
TGCGCCAGCAGCTTGGGGCGGCCTTACGAGCAGTACTTC
CASSLGRPYEQYF
>TRBV12-5|.|16|TRBD2|TRBJ2-1
TGTGCTAGTGGTTTGGCTCGACTAGCGGGTTACAATGAGCAGTTCTTC
CASGLARLAGYNEQFF
>TRBV10-3|once|15|.|TRBJ2-1
TGTGCCATCAGCTTACTAGCAGAGTCCGGCGATGAGCAGTTCTTC
CAISLLAESGDEQFF
>TRBV6-5|.|13|TRBD1|TRBJ1-1
TGTGCCAGCACCGACAGGGTTTTCGCTGAAGCTTTCTTT
CASTDRVFAEAFF
>TRBV18|few|15|TRBD1|TRBJ1-3
TGTGCCAGCTCACCACCGACAGGGTTTGGAAACACCATATATTTT
CASSPPTGFGNTIYF
>TRBV10-3|.|16|TRBD1|TRBJ1-4
TGTGCCATCAGCCAGGGGGCACCCGCAACTAATGAAAAACTGTTTTTT
CAISQGAPATNEKLFF
>TRBV10-1|.|15|TRBD1|TRBJ1-2
TGCGCCAGCAGTGAGTCCATCGACAGGGCGTATGGCTACACCTTC
CASSESIDRAYGYTF
>TRBV30|.|11|.|TRBJ2-1
TGTGCCTGGAGTGCCAACAATGAGCAGTTCTTC
CAWSANNEQFF
>TRBV14|.|13|.|TRBJ2-7
TGTGCCAGCAGCCGGAGCGCAAGCGGCGAGCAGTACTTC
CASSRSASGEQYF
>TRBV11-2|.|17|.|TRBJ2-1
TGTGCCAGCAGCTTACGGGGATCTACTATCGTCTACAATGAGCAGTTCTTC
CASSLRGSTIVYNEQFF
>TRBV9|.|19|TRBD2|TRBJ2-3
TGTGCCAGCAGCGTAGAGGCTAGCGGGGGGTTCGCTAGCACAGATACGCAGTATTTT
CASSVEASGGFASTDTQYF
>TRBV18|.|15|.|TRBJ1-5
TGTGCCAGCTCACCAGTCCCCCAGGACAATCAGCCCCAGCATTTT
CASSPVPQDNQPQHF
>TRBV2|.|14|.|TRBJ1-5
TGTGCCAGCAGTGGAAGCAGGGGAAATCAGCCCCAGCATTTT
CASSGSRGNQPQHF
>TRBV4-2|.|18|TRBD2|TRBJ2-1
TGTGCCAGCAGCCAAGAGGCTGGGGGACTAGCGACCTACAATGAGCAGTTCTTC
CASSQEAGGLATYNEQFF
>TRBV27|.|16|TRBD1|TRBJ2-3
TGTGCCAGCAGTTTAATAGGACAGGGGATGGCAGATACGCAGTATTTT
CASSLIGQGMADTQYF
>TRBV19|once|15|TRBD1|TRBJ1-2
TGTGCCAGTAGTCCCGGGACAGGGGGCTCCAATGGCTACACCTTC
CASSPGTGGSNGYTF
>TRBV12-3/TRBV12-4|.|13|.|TRBJ1-2
TGTGCCAGCAGGGACAGTGCTCCGGGTGGCTACACCTTC
CASRDSAPGGYTF
>TRBV2|once|17|.|TRBJ2-2
TGTGCCAGTGGGATAACTAGCCGGAGACCGAACACCGGGGAGCTGTTTTTT
CASGITSRRPNTGELFF
>TRBV19|.|15|.|TRBJ1-5
TGTGCCAGTAGTATATCCGGGGGTAGCAATCAGCCCCAGCATTTT
CASSISGGSNQPQHF
>TRBV7-2|.|14|TRBD1|TRBJ1-6
TGTGCCAGCAGTACAGGGGGACATAATTCACCCCTCCACTTT
CASSTGGHNSPLHF
>TRBV14|few|16|.|TRBJ1-3
TGTGCCAGCAGCCACGATACCGGGTACTCTGGAAACACCATATATTTT
CASSHDTGYSGNTIYF
>TRBV5-5|.|15|.|TRBJ2-6
TGTGCCAGCAGCTTTCAGGGGCTTGGGGCCAACGTCCTGACTTTC
CASSFQGLGANVLTF
>TRBV6-5|.|15|.|TRBJ2-7
TGTGCCAGCAGTTACTCGCGGGATCCCTCCTACGAGCAGTACTTC
CASSYSRDPSYEQYF
>TRBV5-4|.|17|TRBD2|TRBJ2-2
TGTGCCAGCAGCTTTAGCCCTTCTAGCGGACTAAAGGGGGAGCTGTTTTTT
CASSFSPSSGLKGELFF
>TRBV6-5|once|13|.|TRBJ1-1
TGTGCCAGCAAAGTTCGGGGGAACACTGAAGCTTTCTTT
CASKVRGNTEAFF
>TRBV18|.|17|TRBD1|TRBJ1-2
TGTGCCAGCTCCGGGGAACAGGGGGTGAAAGCTAACTATGGCTACACCTTC
CASSGEQGVKANYGYTF
>TRBV5-4|.|12|.|TRBJ1-1
TGTGCCAGCCATCCAGGGAACACTGAAGCTTTCTTT
CASHPGNTEAFF
>TRBV5-4|.|14|TRBD1|TRBJ2-5
TGTGCCAGCAGCCAGGGACAGAGACAAGAGACCCAGTACTTC
CASSQGQRQETQYF
>TRBV24-1|.|16|.|TRBJ2-3
TGTGCCACCAGTGACCGGGACACCCCCCGGGGAGATACGCAGTATTTT
CATSDRDTPRGDTQYF